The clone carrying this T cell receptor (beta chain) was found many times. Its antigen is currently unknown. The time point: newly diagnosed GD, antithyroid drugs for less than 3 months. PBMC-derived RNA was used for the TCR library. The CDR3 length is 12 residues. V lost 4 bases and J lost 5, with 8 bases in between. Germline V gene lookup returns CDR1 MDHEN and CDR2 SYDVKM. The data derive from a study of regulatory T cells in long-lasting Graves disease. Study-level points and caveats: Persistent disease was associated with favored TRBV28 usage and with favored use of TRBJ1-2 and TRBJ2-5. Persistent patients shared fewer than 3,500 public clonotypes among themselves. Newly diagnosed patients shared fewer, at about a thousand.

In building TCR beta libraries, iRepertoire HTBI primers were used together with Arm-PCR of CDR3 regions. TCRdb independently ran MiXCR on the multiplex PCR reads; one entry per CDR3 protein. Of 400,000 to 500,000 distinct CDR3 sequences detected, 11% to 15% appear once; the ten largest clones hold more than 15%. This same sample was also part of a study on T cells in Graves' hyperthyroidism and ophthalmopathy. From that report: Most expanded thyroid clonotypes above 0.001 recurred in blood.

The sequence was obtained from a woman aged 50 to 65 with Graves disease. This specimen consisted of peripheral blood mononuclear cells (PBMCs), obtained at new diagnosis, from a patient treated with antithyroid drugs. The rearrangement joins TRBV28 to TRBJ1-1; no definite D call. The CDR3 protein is CASSWYGTEAFF. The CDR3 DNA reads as TGTGCCAGCAGTTGGTACGGAACTGAAGCTTTCTTT.